This T cell receptor beta chain was sequenced in a study of regulatory T cells in long-lasting Graves disease. Study-wide context: In persistent Graves' disease, antithyroid drugs had been taken for over 5 years and TSH receptor antibodies stayed positive.

The CDR3 consists of 16 residues. Trimming stripped 6 bases from V and 10 bases from J, with 22 bases between. Relying on iRepertoire HTBI primers and Arm-PCR of CDR3 regions, the team built TCR beta libraries. TCRdb re-derived calls from the multiplex PCR reads in MiXCR, one entry per CDR3 protein. The table lists about 660,000 distinct CDR3 sequences, around 30% of them singletons. Regarding time point: persistent/refractory GD, antithyroid drugs over 5 years with positive TRAb. Extracted RNA from PBMCs served as the source of the TCR library. A peripheral blood sample, 8.5 to 9 milliliters in volume, was drawn into EDTA tubes. This clonotype was detected many times.

Specimen: peripheral blood mononuclear cells (PBMCs), collected when the disease was refractory, from a patient treated with antithyroid drugs. This chain links TRBV12-3 or TRBV12-4 with TRBJ1-6; D gene ambiguous. The clonotype was recovered from a female donor with Graves disease. The CDR3 DNA follows: TGTGCCAGCAGATTTGTTCGATGGGGATCTTGGTCACCCCTCCACTTT. This encodes CASRFVRWGSWSPLHF.